These T cell receptor beta chains were read from a single sample in a study of cytomegalovirus exposure and HLA in healthy donors. Sequencing was performed with immunoSEQ multiplex PCR; in TCRdb, only in-frame clones are kept and a portion is missing. The sample carries some 340,000 clones, about nine tenths recorded once. The specimen was PBMCs. Source of these receptors: a woman aged 25-40 years in good health and CMV-seropositive. CDR3s include the opening cysteine and the closing phenylalanine or tryptophan. A D gene is named only where the DNA matches it firmly. Clone size is given for some rows only: seen once, a few or many times, or a class if the clone is expanded.

>-|TRBV30|-|TRBJ2-1
TGTGCCTGGAGTCCACGTCGGGGTGGGAAGTTCTTC
CAWSPRRGGKFF
>-|TRBV29-1|-|TRBJ2-6
TGCAGCGTTGTGGGGGACTCTGGGGCCAACGTCCTGACTTTC
CSVVGDSGANVLTF
>-|TRBV6-5|once|TRBJ1-4
TGTGCCAGCAGTCCGAGGACTGACCTACGAAAACTGTTTTTT
CASSPRTDLRKLFF
>TRBD1|TRBV30|-|TRBJ2-5
TGTGCCTGGAGTCCAGGACAGGGTTACTCAGAGACCCAGTACTTC
CAWSPGQGYSETQYF
>-|TRBV28|-|TRBJ1-6
TGTGCCTCTGGGGGACTGCTTAATTCACCCCTCCACTTT
CASGGLLNSPLHF
>-|TRBV27|once|TRBJ1-2
TGTGCCAGCAGTAGGACAGACAGAGGCTATGGCTACACCTTC
CASSRTDRGYGYTF
>TRBD2|TRBV2|-|TRBJ2-3
TGTGCCAGCAGTGGACGGGGGGGCCTGGGAGATACGCAGTATTTT
CASSGRGGLGDTQYF
>-|TRBV7-9|-|TRBJ2-1
TGTGCCAGCACCGTTGACCTAAACTACAATGAGCAGTTCTTC
CASTVDLNYNEQFF
>-|TRBV30|-|TRBJ1-5
TGTGCCTGGAGTGTACCTCCACGCAATCAGCCCCAGCATTTT
CAWSVPPRNQPQHF
>-|TRBV5-1|-|TRBJ1-1
TGCGCCAGCAGCCTGGAGTCCGAGCTTGAAGCTTTCTTT
CASSLESELEAFF
>-|TRBV5-6|-|TRBJ2-1
TGTGCCAGCAGCTTGGCGGGATACGAGCAGTTCTTC
CASSLAGYEQFF
>-|TRBV9|-|TRBJ2-7
TGTGCCAGCAGCGGGTTACAGGGAGAGCAGTACTTC
CASSGLQGEQYF
>TRBD2|TRBV14|-|TRBJ2-5
TGTGCCAGCAGCCAAGCCCTAGCGGGAGGCTCGGGGACCCAGTACTTC
CASSQALAGGSGTQYF
>TRBD1|TRBV10-1|-|TRBJ1-2
TGCGCCAGCAGTGACGTCCGGGACAGGGCAATAGCTAACTATGGCTACACCTTC
CASSDVRDRAIANYGYTF
>-|TRBV30|-|TRBJ1-3
TGTGCCTGGTTTTTACCGCGATTCTCTGGAAACACCATATATTTT
CAWFLPRFSGNTIYF
>-|TRBV2|-|TRBJ2-3
TGTGCCAGCAGTGCGGGACTCCTAAGCACAGATACGCAGTATTTT
CASSAGLLSTDTQYF